These 31 T cell receptor beta chains came from one sample sequenced in a study of blood T cells in healthy people across ages. Primed by a sample-barcoded 5' primer and a J-beta primer mix, a second PCR proceeded for 7 to 11 cycles. MiXCR was run by TCRdb on the 5' RACE reads, yielding one entry per CDR3 protein. Among fewer than 2 million distinct CDR3 sequences listed, roughly two fifths were seen once. The source material was blood. These receptor sequences come from a human donor in good health.

Ten or more counts support this clonotype. The chain combines TRBV4-1 with TRBJ2-4, with unresolved D. The germline CDR1 and CDR2 sequences are MGHRA and YSYEKL. The CDR3 runs 14 residues. The V gene lost 1 base and the J gene lost 7 bases, with 11 bases spanning the gap. CDR3 in amino acids: CASSQVPLPNIQYF. The CDR3 DNA is TGCGCCAGCAGCCAAGTTCCTCTCCCGAACATTCAGTACTTC.

V is TRBV25-1 and J is TRBJ1-4; 7 bases are shared with TRBD1. The V segment lost 4 bases and the J segment 8 bases; nucleotides outside the gene matches: 4. This CDR3 contains 13 residues. CDR1 and CDR2 (germline): MGHDK, SYGVNS. In nucleotides, the CDR3 is TGTGCCAGCAGTGGCAGGGGGTACGAAAAACTGTTTTTT. It codes for CASSGRGYEKLFF.

This clonotype turned up a few times. V gene TRBV5-1 combines with J gene TRBJ2-1, with D unresolved. The germline V and J ends were trimmed by 5 bases and 0 bases, with 12 bases remaining between them. Germline V gene data show CDR1 as SGHRS and CDR2 as YFSETQ. The CDR3 extends over 15 amino acids. Written as DNA, the CDR3 is TGCGCCAGCAGAATTCAGGCAAGCTCCTACAATGAGCAGTTCTTC. Protein: CASRIQASSYNEQFF.

This clonotype was counted between two and nine times. The rearrangement joins TRBV7-3 to TRBJ2-7, with D perhaps matching TRBD1 (6 bases). CDR1 is SGHTA and CDR2 is FQGTGA in the germline V gene. The CDR3 runs 15 residues. Trimming shortened V by 1 base and J by 6 bases, and 16 bases separated the two germline ends. Here the CDR3 DNA reads TGTGCCAGCAGCTTAAGGCCAGGGGTTACCGGCGAGCAGTACTTC. Its translation is CASSLRPGVTGEQYF.

This clonotype was counted only a few times. The V gene is TRBV20-1, the J gene TRBJ2-7, with 10 positions matching TRBD1. Germline trimming cut 5 bases from V and 2 bases from J; bases unmatched to any gene: 3. CDR1 is DFQATT and CDR2 is SNEGSKA in the germline V gene (reference sequence). The CDR3 length is 13 residues. CDR3 amino acids: CSAGTGEAYEQYF. DNA for the CDR3: TGCAGTGCTGGGACAGGGGAAGCCTACGAGCAGTACTTC.

The chain employs TRBV12-5 and TRBJ1-5; 7 positions match TRBD1. V dropped 0 bases and J dropped 12; count of bases not matched to a gene: 11. Germline V gives CDR1 LGHNT, CDR2 FRNRAP. There are 15 residues in the CDR3. Written as DNA, the CDR3 is TGTGCTAGTGGTTTGGTAATCCCCGAAACAGGGGTCCAGCATTTT. Its translation is CASGLVIPETGVQHF.

V and J are TRBV20-1 and TRBJ2-5; 8 bases line up with TRBD2. V was pared by 8 bases and J by 11 bases, with 25 bases of the junction left unmatched. CDR1 and CDR2 from the germline V gene are DFQATT and SNEGSKA (reference sequence). This CDR3 is built from 16 residues. The DNA of the CDR3 is TGCAGTACGAATTCTGCTCTGCGGGGGGATTACAATGAGCAGTACTTC. Its translation: CSTNSALRGDYNEQYF.

The rearrangement joins TRBV6-5 to TRBJ2-3, with 8 nucleotides matching TRBD2. The CDR3 is 14 residues long. J was trimmed by 6 bases and V by 4 bases; bases with no gene match: 6. Germline V gene sequence: CDR1 MNHEY, CDR2 SVGAGI. The CDR3 region has the DNA TGTGCCAGCAGTTTGGGGACTAGTCGGGATACGCAGTATTTT. Translating it yields CASSLGTSRDTQYF.

The chain uses TRBV7-2 and TRBJ1-2; possible D gene TRBD1, 5 bases. Germline V gene data show CDR1 as SGHTA and CDR2 as FQGNSA. Trimming took 5 bases from V and 1 from J, leaving 11 bases between them. CDR3 size: 14 residues. Written as DNA, the CDR3 is TGTGCCAGCAGCACAGGACTCATTAACTATGGCTACACCTTC. This gives the protein CASSTGLINYGYTF.

The rearrangement joins TRBV6-2 or TRBV6-3 to TRBJ2-7; D uncertain. Trimming removed 3 bases from V and 4 bases from J, with 16 bases in between. The CDR3 loop spans 15 amino acids. The germline V gene has CDR1 MNHEY and CDR2 SVGEGT. The CDR3 DNA reads as TGTGCCAGCAGTTATCCCGGTTTCCCCGGTTACGAGCAGTACTTC. It translates to CASSYPGFPGYEQYF.

The genes are TRBV28 and TRBJ2-6; D possibly corresponds to TRBD2 (6 bases). Germline lookup yields CDR1 MDHEN and CDR2 SYDVKM. V lost 11 bases and J 0 bases, leaving 20 bases between the germline ends. This CDR3 is built from 17 residues. CDR3 sequence: CAALPADGGSGANVLTF. In DNA, the CDR3 is TGTGCCGCATTACCGGCGGACGGGGGCTCTGGGGCCAACGTCCTGACTTTC. Together with reference TRBV28 and TRBJ2-6, the CDR3 gives the full variable domain: DVKVTQSSRYLVKRTGEKVFLECVQDMDHENMFWYRQDPGLGLRLIYFSYDVKMKEKGDIPEGYSVSREKKERFSLILESASTNQTSMYLCAALPADGGSGANVLTFGAGSRLTVL.

Of note for this clonotype: One end of the junction is discordant with germline, which a read error may explain. The J gene is TRBJ1-4, the V gene TRBV20-1; D unclear. The CDR3 totals 12 residues. The germline V gene encodes CDR1 DFQATT and CDR2 SNEGSKA (reference sequence). The CDR3 DNA reads TGCAGTGCTAACGAACATAATGAAAAACGGTTTTTT. Residues: CSANEHNEKRFF.

This sequence joins TRBV29-1 and TRBJ1-1, with no clear D. Deletions cut 8 bases from V and 6 bases from J, with 13 bases between. The CDR3 is 11 residues long. Germline lookup yields CDR1 SQVTM and CDR2 ANQGSEA. CDR3 sequence (DNA): TGCAGCATAGGTAGGGAAGCTGAAGCTTTCTTT. Protein sequence: CSIGREAEAFF.

This clonotype came up a few times. V is TRBV9 and J is TRBJ2-3; 8 nucleotides line up with TRBD1. Germline assignment: CDR1 SGDLS and CDR2 YYNGEE. With V trimmed by 0 bases and J by 6 bases, 3 bases remained unmatched. The CDR3 spans 14 residues. The DNA for the CDR3 is TGTGCCAGCAGCGTAGAACAGGGGGACGATACGCAGTATTTT. Translation gives CASSVEQGDDTQYF.

CDR3 region: CASSRRLSGANVLTF. The CDR3 DNA reads as TGTGCCAGCAGCCGAAGGCTATCTGGGGCCAACGTCCTGACTTTC. This chain joins TRBV3-1 and TRBJ2-6; no reliable D call. Germline lookup yields CDR1 LGHDT and CDR2 YNNKEL (reference sequence). Trimming left V 4 bases short and J 1 base short, with 8 bases between. The CDR3 totals 15 residues.

This clonotype appeared many times. CDR3 amino acids: CASTLAGGLRGIQYF. DNA of the CDR3: TGTGCCAGCACTCTAGCGGGGGGCTTGAGGGGCATTCAGTACTTC. The chain employs TRBV12-3 or TRBV12-4 and TRBJ2-4; 11 bases are a match to TRBD2. The CDR3 extends over 15 amino acids. V was clipped by 7 bases and J by 9 bases; unmatched bases: 11.

The chain couples TRBV27 to TRBJ2-1, with TRBD2 matching over 10 bases. The V segment lost 7 bases and the J segment 4 bases; nucleotides outside the gene matches: 10. CDR1 MNHEY and CDR2 SMNVEV come from the germline V gene (reference sequence). This CDR3 has 16 residues. The CDR3, as DNA: TGTGCCAGCAATAGGAGCGGGGGGGAACTTTACAATGAGCAGTTCTTC. Translation gives CASNRSGGELYNEQFF.

In this sample, this clonotype turned up a few times. The chain uses TRBV27 and TRBJ1-6; perhaps TRBD1 as D (5 bases). The CDR3 runs 14 residues. Germline assignment: CDR1 MNHEY and CDR2 SMNVEV (reference sequence). Trimming stripped 6 bases from V and 7 bases from J, with 13 bases between. CDR3 amino acids: CASRPGGSNSPLHF. CDR3 DNA: TGTGCCAGCAGGCCCGGGGGGTCCAATTCACCCCTCCACTTT.

V and J are TRBV3-1 and TRBJ1-5; D is uncertain. The CDR3 sequence is 15 residues long. The germline CDR1 and CDR2 sequences are LGHDT and YNNKEL (reference sequence). The V end lost 1 base, the J end lost 7 bases, and 14 bases lay between the germline ends. CDR3 DNA sequence: TGTGCCAGCAGCCAAGCATCGGGAGGAGAACAGCCCCAGCATTTT. Translating it yields CASSQASGGEQPQHF.

In its sample, this clonotype was seen a few times. V usage is TRBV6-1 and J usage is TRBJ2-4; TRBD1 matches at 8 bases. Gene TRBJ2-7 matches the end of the DNA better, so the J call may be wrong. CDR3 length equals 15 residues. In germline, CDR1 is MNHNS, CDR2 SASEGT. The chain's CDR3 is CASSARPGGNDEQYF. CDR3 DNA: TGTGCCAGCAGTGCTCGACCAGGGGGCAACGACGAGCAGTACTTC.

The CDR3 DNA reads TGTGCCAGCAGCCCCCATGGGAGGGCAAACAATGAGCAGTTCTTC. The encoded protein is CASSPHGRANNEQFF. This sequence joins TRBV7-3 and TRBJ2-1, with TRBD2 matching 7 bases. V shed 5 bases, J shed 5 bases, and the junction held 9 bases outside the gene matches. The CDR3 spans 15 residues. Germline lookup yields CDR1 SGHTA and CDR2 FQGTGA.

Note on this clonotype: A much more abundant neighbour one base away suggests this may be a read error. The rearrangement joins TRBV4-3 to TRBJ2-7, with no clear D. The germline gives CDR1 LGHNA, CDR2 YSLEER. The CDR3 sequence is 13 residues long. The CDR3 DNA is TGCGCCTGCAGCCAAGATCTTAATTACGAGCAGTACTTC. Translation: CACSQDLNYEQYF.

This clonotype has a handful of counts. The chain combines TRBV15 with TRBJ2-7; D is unclear. This CDR3 contains 14 residues. Germline assignment: CDR1 LNHNV and CDR2 YYDKDF (reference sequence). Trimming shortened V by 1 base and J by 2 bases, and 9 bases separated the two germline ends. CDR3 loop: CATSRVRVTYEQYF. Here the CDR3 DNA reads TGTGCCACCAGCAGAGTTCGGGTTACCTACGAGCAGTACTTC.

This chain joins TRBV27 and TRBJ1-5; 9 nucleotides line up with TRBD1. CDR3 length: 15 residues. V lost 6 bases, J lost 3 bases, and 6 bases stayed unmatched. Per germline, CDR1 MNHEY and CDR2 SMNVEV (reference sequence). CDR3: CASRVGQGPNQPQHF. The CDR3 DNA sequence: TGTGCCAGCAGAGTGGGACAGGGACCCAATCAGCCCCAGCATTTT.

This clonotype was observed many times. This rearrangement joins TRBV20-1 to TRBJ2-7; TRBD2 might be the D (6 bases). Germline CDR1 is DFQATT and CDR2 is SNEGSKA (reference sequence). This CDR3 is 15 amino acids long. Trimming took 0 bases from V and 6 from J, leaving 18 bases between them. Here the CDR3 reads CSARDIGGKGGEQYF. CDR3 DNA sequence: TGCAGTGCTAGAGACATCGGGGGAAAAGGTGGCGAGCAGTACTTC.

Ten or more counts support this clonotype. The V call is TRBV20-1, the J call TRBJ2-7, with a weak D call TRBD2 (7 bases). In germline, CDR1 is DFQATT, CDR2 SNEGSKA (reference sequence). This CDR3 is built from 14 residues. V lost 8 bases and J lost 0, with 17 bases in between. CDR3 sequence: CSYSGGPRSYEQYF. For the CDR3, the DNA is TGCAGTTACTCCGGGGGGCCTCGCTCCTACGAGCAGTACTTC.

V and J are TRBV28 and TRBJ1-1; D is undetermined. The germline V gene encodes CDR1 MDHEN and CDR2 SYDVKM. The V end was cut by 5 bases, the J end by 5 bases, with 12 bases between. This CDR3 spans 13 amino acids. CDR3 in amino acids: CASSLDPKTEAFF. The CDR3 DNA sequence: TGTGCCAGCAGTCTTGACCCGAAGACTGAAGCTTTCTTT.

This clonotype has only one observation. The chain carries TRBV2 and TRBJ2-7, with TRBD2 matching 9 bases. CDR1 is SNHLY and CDR2 is FYNNEI in the germline V gene. J gave up 5 bases and V 8 bases, and 10 bases lay outside the gene matches. The CDR3 contains 14 residues. CDR3 DNA: TGTGCCAGCTGTTATGGCGGGGGGGCCCACGAGCAGTACTTC. Amino acid sequence: CASCYGGGAHEQYF. The full variable domain, completed using reference TRBV2 and TRBJ2-7, is EPEVTQTPSHQVTQMGQEVILRCVPISNHLYFYWYRQILGQKVEFLVSFYNNEISEKSEIFDDQFSVERPDGSNFTLKIRSTKLEDSAMYFCASCYGGGAHEQYFGPGTRLTVT.

The chain recombines TRBV20-1 with TRBJ2-7; no firm D call. Deletions cut 6 bases from V and 4 bases from J, with 13 bases between. Germline loops: CDR1 DFQATT, CDR2 SNEGSKA (reference sequence). The CDR3 has 12 residues. CDR3: CSADNMKYEQYF. The DNA of the CDR3 is TGCAGTGCCGATAATATGAAATACGAGCAGTACTTC.

The chain uses TRBV28 and TRBJ1-1; 8 nucleotides line up with TRBD1. The junction had 7 bases not matched to a gene; V was cut back by 7 bases and J by 6 bases. This CDR3 is 13 amino acids long. Germline lookup yields CDR1 MDHEN and CDR2 SYDVKM. This chain's CDR3 is CASITRGLAEAFF. The CDR3 DNA follows: TGTGCCAGCATCACCAGGGGGCTGGCTGAAGCTTTCTTT.

This chain connects TRBV12-3 or TRBV12-4 to TRBJ1-1, with a tentative D call TRBD1 (6 bases). The ends were cut back, 3 bases at V and 7 bases at J, with 12 bases in the middle. The CDR3 totals 13 residues. The CDR3 region is CASSLYRESEAFF. CDR3 coding DNA: TGTGCCAGCAGTTTGTACAGGGAGAGTGAAGCTTTCTTT.